The 14 T cell receptor beta chains given below trace back to one sample, sequenced in a study of blood T cells in healthy people across ages (dated by TCRdb to between 2015 and 2017). The library was prepared using 5' RACE. Instrument used: Illumina HiSeq 2500. The second PCR ran for roughly 7 to 12 cycles and used a J-beta primer mix along with a sample-barcoded 5' primer. TCRdb reworked the public reads: Q25 trimming with fastp, MiXCR clone assembly, productive beta chains retained. Each entry is one CDR3 protein sequence, shown with its most common DNA and genes. The sample table contains 850,000 to 1,100,000 distinct CDR3 sequences; only one count was recorded for roughly two fifths of them. Of the sample, around 14% is held by the ten largest clones. The sequencing sample was made of blood. The origin of the receptors is a man younger than 35 in good health.

Remarks on this clonotype: At one of its ends the junction is not consistent with the germline gene, which may arise from a read error. The chain is built from TRBV18 and TRBJ1-1; D remains unclear. This CDR3 has 15 amino acids. Germline V gene sequence: CDR1 KGHSH, CDR2 LQKENI. CDR3 nucleotides: TGTGCCAGCTCACCACGCGAGTCGGGGAACACTGAAGCTTCCTTT. It specifies CASSPRESGNTEASF.

The chain recombines TRBV11-2 with TRBJ1-1, with 7 nucleotides matching TRBD1. The CDR3 spans 14 residues. V gave up 0 bases and J gave up 9 bases; unmatched junction bases: 7. Germline lookup yields CDR1 SGHAT and CDR2 FQNNGV. The CDR3 coding sequence is TGTGCCAGCAGCTTAGAGGGGAGGGGGCGTCAAGCTTTCTTT. Amino acids: CASSLEGRGRQAFF. Based on the CDR3 plus reference TRBV11-2 and TRBJ1-1, the full variable domain is EAGVAQSPRYKIIEKRQSVAFWCNPISGHATLYWYQQILGQGPKLLIQFQNNGVVDDSQLPKDRFSAERLKGVDSTLKIQPAKLEDSAVYLCASSLEGRGRQAFFGQGTRLTVV.

V usage is TRBV20-1 and J usage is TRBJ1-2; a weak D match, TRBD1 (6 bases). In germline, CDR1 is DFQATT, CDR2 SNEGSKA (reference sequence). The CDR3 covers 14 residues. V gave up 0 bases and J gave up 5 bases, with 13 bases separating them. CDR3 nucleotides: TGCAGTGCTAGAGATGTTGGGGGGCGTTATGGCTACACCTTC. Protein product: CSARDVGGRYGYTF.

The chain has TRBV5-1 and TRBJ1-1; a possible D gene is TRBD1 (6 bases). The CDR3 runs to 15 residues. The germline CDR1 and CDR2 sequences are SGHRS and YFSETQ. The germline V and J ends were trimmed by 0 bases and 4 bases, with 13 bases remaining between them. The CDR3, as DNA: TGCGCCAGCAGCTTGGTTGGGTCGGGGGCCACTGAAGCTTTCTTT. Protein sequence: CASSLVGSGATEAFF.

The genes are TRBV20-1 and TRBJ2-7, with unresolved D. Germline loops: CDR1 DFQATT, CDR2 SNEGSKA (reference sequence). The V and J ends lost 1 base and 1 base respectively, with 11 bases between them. This CDR3 has 14 residues. This chain's CDR3 is CSARGFMESYEQYF. The CDR3 DNA is TGCAGTGCTAGAGGTTTTATGGAGTCCTACGAGCAGTACTTC.

This chain connects TRBV29-1 to TRBJ1-1; the D is unclear. The V gene's germline CDR1 is SQVTM and CDR2 ANQGSEA. The CDR3 spans 13 residues. The germline V and J ends were trimmed by 7 bases and 6 bases, with 18 bases remaining between them. The CDR3 nucleotides read TGCAGCGCCGGAAGATTCGGCCCTTCTGAAGCTTTCTTT. Its protein is CSAGRFGPSEAFF.

This clonotype was counted only a few times. The chain uses TRBV28 and TRBJ2-4, with D tentatively TRBD2 (6 bases). Looked up from germline, CDR1 is MDHEN and CDR2 is SYDVKM. The V end lost 8 bases, the J end lost 0 bases, and 17 bases lay between the germline ends. This CDR3 contains 16 residues. The CDR3 is CASRTTGDLAKNIQYF. As DNA, the CDR3 is TGTGCCAGCCGTACCACGGGGGATCTAGCCAAAAACATTCAGTACTTC. Full variable domain (remainder filled in from reference TRBV28 and TRBJ2-4): DVKVTQSSRYLVKRTGEKVFLECVQDMDHENMFWYRQDPGLGLRLIYFSYDVKMKEKGDIPEGYSVSREKKERFSLILESASTNQTSMYLCASRTTGDLAKNIQYFGAGTRLSVL.

The J gene is TRBJ2-3, the V gene TRBV29-1; TRBD2 matches 8 bases. The CDR3 loop spans 14 amino acids. Unmatched junction bases numbered 6, after V lost 7 bases and J lost 0 bases. Germline V gene lookup returns CDR1 SQVTM and CDR2 ANQGSEA. CDR3: CSEQRGQSTDTQYF. In DNA, the CDR3 is TGCAGCGAACAGCGGGGGCAAAGCACAGATACGCAGTATTTT.

Concerning this clonotype: Relative to the germline gene, one junction end is altered; a read error may explain this. The chain has TRBV4-3 and TRBJ2-1; no reliable D call. CDR1 and CDR2 from the germline V gene are LGHNA and YSLEER. This CDR3 is built from 13 residues. The CDR3 protein is CASSQDLPNEQSF. The CDR3 DNA follows: TGCGCCAGCAGCCAAGATCTACCAAATGAGCAGTCCTTC.

This chain uses TRBV2 with TRBJ2-3; D may be TRBD2 (5 bases). CDR3 length: 12 amino acids. Germline-derived CDR1 and CDR2 are SNHLY and FYNNEI. The ends were cut back, 7 bases at V and 2 bases at J, with 7 bases in the middle. CDR3: CASKGDTDTQYF. DNA of the CDR3: TGTGCCAGCAAGGGAGACACAGATACGCAGTATTTT.

The chain recombines TRBV20-1 with TRBJ1-4; D not resolved. This CDR3 has 11 amino acids. Trimming shortened V by 0 bases and J by 8 bases, and 4 bases separated the two germline ends. Germline values: CDR1 DFQATT, CDR2 SNEGSKA (reference sequence). The CDR3 sequence is CSAREAEKLFF. DNA for the CDR3: TGCAGTGCTAGAGAAGCGGAAAAACTGTTTTTT.

This clonotype occurred a few times. V is TRBV7-9 and J is TRBJ2-3; 7 bases are shared with TRBD1. V lost 4 bases and J lost 2; bases outside the gene matches: 12. Germline CDR1 is SEHNR and CDR2 is FQNEAQ (reference sequence). CDR3 length: 17 residues. As DNA, the CDR3 is TGTGCCAGCAGCTCCACTCCGGGACAGCGAAACACAGATACGCAGTATTTT. This translates into CASSSTPGQRNTDTQYF. The whole variable domain, filled in from reference TRBV7-9 and TRBJ2-3, reads DTGVSQNPRHKITKRGQNVTFRCDPISEHNRLYWYRQTLGQGPEFLTYFQNEAQLEKSRLLSDRFSAERPKGSFSTLEIQRTEQGDSAMYLCASSSTPGQRNTDTQYFGPGTRLTVL.

This clonotype appeared many times. The chain recombines TRBV20-1 with TRBJ1-2, with D perhaps TRBD1 (5 bases). The germline V gene has CDR1 DFQATT and CDR2 SNEGSKA (reference sequence). Trimming shortened V by 0 bases and J by 2 bases, and 13 bases separated the two germline ends. The CDR3 is 15 residues long. CDR3 nucleotides: TGCAGTGCTAGAGACAGGGACCGTCGCAACTATGGCTACACCTTC. Its translation: CSARDRDRRNYGYTF.

This clonotype was picked up many times. CDR3 DNA: TGTGCCAGCAGTTACTCCTGGACAGGTGGGGGGGAGACCCAGTACTTC. Translation: CASSYSWTGGGETQYF. The rearrangement joins TRBV6-5 to TRBJ2-5; tentatively, D is TRBD1 (7 bases). Germline V gene data show CDR1 as MNHEY and CDR2 as SVGAGI. V lost 0 bases, J lost 5 bases, and 16 bases lay in between. The CDR3 runs 16 residues.